This TCR beta chain derives from a study of blood T cells in healthy people across ages. Trimming removed 5 bases from V and 0 bases from J, with 8 bases in between. Germline V gene lookup returns CDR1 LGHDT and CDR2 YNNKEL (reference sequence). The CDR3 sequence is 13 residues long. Through a sample-barcoded 5' primer and a J-beta primer mix, a second PCR was run for roughly 6 to 11 cycles. Template switching added a 12-random-nucleotide identifier to every cDNA molecule. TCRdb re-analysed the 5' RACE reads in MiXCR, keeping a single row per CDR3 protein. This table holds roughly 830,000 distinct CDR3 sequences, 60% to 80% found once.

The chain couples TRBV3-1 to TRBJ2-7; D is unclear. Sequencing input: blood. The clonotype originates from a man aged 25-45 years in good health. The CDR3 bases are TGTGCCAGCAGCGATCGGACCTCCTACGAGCAGTACTTC. Translation: CASSDRTSYEQYF.